The 5 T cell receptor beta chains reported below all come from one sample, sequenced in a study of control samples from healthy donors and cancer patients. Libraries were prepared by immunoSEQ multiplex PCR; TCRdb keeps only in-frame clonotypes and omits some of them. The sample shows 100,000 to 150,000 clones, 80% to 90% of them seen only once. Sequenced: blood. The source is a man aged 60-69 years in good health.

The J gene is TRBJ2-2, the V gene TRBV11-1; D remains ambiguous. Germline lookup yields CDR1 SGHAT and CDR2 FQDESV (reference sequence). Trimming took 3 bases from V and 10 from J, leaving 15 bases between them. CDR3 size: 14 residues. CDR3 in DNA: TGTGCCAGCAGCTTCAGCCATGGGGTAATGGAGCTGTTTTTT. This translates into CASSFSHGVMELFF.

The genes are TRBV6-5 and TRBJ1-6; 7 bases are a match to TRBD1. The J segment lost 7 bases and the V segment lost 6 bases, leaving 6 bases of the junction unmatched. The CDR3 is made up of 14 amino acids. Germline CDR1 is MNHEY and CDR2 is SVGAGI. CDR3 sequence (DNA): TGTGCCAGCAGACCGACAGGGTTAAATTCACCCCTCCACTTT. Translation gives CASRPTGLNSPLHF.

V is TRBV18 and J is TRBJ2-7; no firm D call. This CDR3 region has 13 residues. V lost 3 bases to trimming and J lost 3 bases, with 9 bases between them. Germline CDR1 and CDR2: KGHSH and LQKENI. CDR3 DNA sequence: TGTGCCAGCTCACCGCAATCGAACTACGAGCAGTACTTC. Protein sequence: CASSPQSNYEQYF.

The rearrangement uses TRBV6-1 and TRBJ2-7, with 7 nucleotides matching TRBD1. Losses at the gene ends were 3 bases for V and 9 bases for J; bases not matched to a gene: 11. The CDR3 runs to 14 residues. CDR1 is MNHNS, CDR2 SASEGT, per germline. The CDR3 region is CASSEGTAPEAQYF. CDR3 sequence (DNA): TGTGCCAGCAGTGAGGGGACAGCCCCGGAGGCGCAGTACTTC.

This chain links TRBV19 with TRBJ1-2, with unresolved D. The CDR3 runs to 14 residues. CDR1 and CDR2 from the germline V gene are LNHDA and SQIVND (reference sequence). V was cut by 10 bases and J by 2 bases, with 17 bases left in between. This CDR3 is CAIRRDVGNYGYTF. In DNA form, the CDR3 reads TGTGCCATCAGACGGGATGTTGGGAACTATGGCTACACCTTC.